This record covers a single T cell receptor beta chain. Using immunoSEQ multiplex PCR, the repertoire was profiled, and TCRdb retains in-frame clones only, with some absent. The table shows roughly 4,100 clones, with about 38% occurring only once. This entry comes from a study of T cells in localized non-small cell lung cancer. The source of this sequence is a woman aged 35 to 75 with stage I lung adenocarcinoma. Sequenced material: lung tumor tissue, taken before any cancer treatment.

CDR3 loop: CASSQFSEAFF. DNA of the CDR3: TGTGCCAGCAGCCAATTTTCTGAAGCTTTCTTT. The chain couples TRBV14 to TRBJ1-1; D gene uncertain. This CDR3 contains 11 residues. Trimming took off 2 bases at V and 6 bases at J, with 4 bases between the two ends. Germline lookup yields CDR1 SGHDN and CDR2 FVKESK.